This TCR beta chain came from a study of cytomegalovirus exposure and HLA in healthy donors. CDR1 and CDR2 from the germline V gene are MNHEY and SMNVEV (reference sequence). After removal of 4 bases from V and 3 bases from J, the junction contained 6 bases not matched to a gene. The CDR3 loop spans 14 amino acids. Produced via immunoSEQ multiplex PCR; TCRdb's table is partial and in-frame only. This sample has some 150,000 clones, with 80% to 90% found just once. The donors were in the roughly 130-subject validation cohort; that cohort was separate from the approximately 700-subject first cohort. The sequence derives from a young woman in good health and CMV-seropositive. The V and J genes are TRBV27 and TRBJ2-7, with TRBD2 matching 7 bases. Source material: PBMCs. The CDR3 nucleotides are TGTGCCAGCAGTTGGGGGGGGGAGGGCTACGAGCAGTACTTC. The encoded protein is CASSWGGEGYEQYF.